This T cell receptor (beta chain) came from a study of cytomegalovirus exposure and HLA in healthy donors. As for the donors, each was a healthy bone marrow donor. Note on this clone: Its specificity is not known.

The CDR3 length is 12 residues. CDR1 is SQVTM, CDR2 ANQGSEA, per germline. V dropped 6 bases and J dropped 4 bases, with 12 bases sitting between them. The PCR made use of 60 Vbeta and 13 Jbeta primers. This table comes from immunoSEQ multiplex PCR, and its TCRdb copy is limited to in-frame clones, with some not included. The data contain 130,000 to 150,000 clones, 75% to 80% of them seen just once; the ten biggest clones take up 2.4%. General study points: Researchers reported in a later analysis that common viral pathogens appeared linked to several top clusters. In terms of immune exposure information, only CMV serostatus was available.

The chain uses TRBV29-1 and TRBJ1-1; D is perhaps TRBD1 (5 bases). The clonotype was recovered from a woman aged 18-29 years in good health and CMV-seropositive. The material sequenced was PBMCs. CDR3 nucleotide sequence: TGCAGCGTGTCGAACGGGGGCACTGAAGCTTTCTTT. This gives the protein CSVSNGGTEAFF. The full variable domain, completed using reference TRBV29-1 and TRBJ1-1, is SAVISQKPSRDICQRGTSLTIQCQVDSQVTMMFWYRQQPGQSLTLIATANQGSEATYESGFVIDKFPISRPNLTFSTLTVSNMSPEDSSIYLCSVSNGGTEAFFGQGTRLTVV.